These 4 T cell receptor beta chains originate from one sample sequenced in a study of blood T cell repertoires in COVID-19. Sequencing used immunoSEQ multiplex PCR; TCRdb keeps in-frame clones, though not all of them. The table has a few hundred thousand clones, around 84% seen once. The sample comprised peripheral blood. The receptors originated from a man aged 55 to 69 with acute or convalescent COVID-19.

DNA of the CDR3: TGCGCCAGCAGCTTTTCAGCGGGGGGGCAGTACAATGAGCAGTTCTTC. It yields the protein CASSFSAGGQYNEQFF. V and J are TRBV5-1 and TRBJ2-1; TRBD2 matches 10 bases. This CDR3 is 16 amino acids long. CDR1 and CDR2 from the germline V gene are SGHRS and YFSETQ. V lost 2 bases and J lost 4; bases outside the gene matches: 6.

V is TRBV29-1 and J is TRBJ2-2; 8 nucleotides match TRBD1. V shed 7 bases and J 5 bases; nucleotides not matched to a gene: 9. Germline values: CDR1 SQVTM, CDR2 ANQGSEA. The CDR3 is made up of 14 amino acids. CDR3 sequence reads: CSAFTGGRTGELFF. The CDR3 coding sequence is TGCAGCGCTTTCACAGGGGGACGTACCGGGGAGCTGTTTTTT.

The chain carries TRBV7-3 and TRBJ2-2, with 7 bases that match TRBD2. V lost 4 bases, J lost 1 base, and 6 bases stayed unmatched. The CDR3 sequence is 16 residues long. CDR1 and CDR2 (germline): SGHTA, FQGTGA. DNA for the CDR3: TGTGCCAGCAGCTCAGCGGGGCGGCAGAACACCGGGGAGCTGTTTTTT. Its protein is CASSSAGRQNTGELFF.

The chain recombines TRBV11-3 with TRBJ2-2; D is undetermined. The CDR3 sequence is 16 residues long. The V gene lost 0 bases and the J gene lost 0 bases, with 8 bases spanning the gap. Germline lookup yields CDR1 SGHNT and CDR2 YENEEA. The CDR3 DNA reads TGTGCCAGCAGCTTAGATCATCGCGCGAACACCGGGGAGCTGTTTTTT. Protein: CASSLDHRANTGELFF.